The rows below give T cell receptor beta chains drawn from one sample of a study of T cell repertoires in cytomegalovirus infection. TCRdb reprocessed the reads with MiXCR, giving one entry per CDR3 protein. The data contain some 400,000 distinct CDR3 sequences, roughly 30% of them singletons. Specimen: PBMCs. These receptors all come from a human donor in good health (CMV status not recorded). Some clones in this sample may be carry-over from other donors' samples. The CDR3 runs from the conserved cysteine through the conserved F or W. Each record gives: V gene, J gene, D gene, clone size, CDR3 protein, CDR3 DNA. A D gene is named only where the DNA matches it firmly. Clone size appears in some rows only: once, few, many, or a class for an expanded clone.

TRBV20-1	TRBJ1-1	TRBD1	-	CSATWKGALNTEAFF	TGCAGTGCCACGTGGAAGGGGGCCCTGAACACTGAAGCTTTCTTT
TRBV7-6	TRBJ1-4	-	-	CASSLTGSEANEKLFF	TGTGCCAGCAGCCTGACAGGTTCCGAGGCTAATGAAAAACTGTTTTTT
TRBV11-2	TRBJ1-6	-	-	CASSLTPGVSPLHF	TGTGCCAGCAGCTTAACCCCCGGGGTTTCACCCCTCCACTTT
TRBV7-2	TRBJ2-7	TRBD1	few	CASSLHEQGRYEQYF	TGTGCCAGCAGCTTACACGAACAGGGGCGCTACGAGCAGTACTTC
TRBV7-8	TRBJ1-5	-	few	CASSLGTDTFRPQHF	TGTGCCAGCAGCTTAGGGACAGACACGTTCCGGCCCCAGCATTTT
TRBV20-1	TRBJ2-5	-	-	CSADNRETQYF	TGCAGTGCCGACAATCGAGAGACCCAGTACTTC
TRBV20-1	TRBJ1-6	TRBD1	-	CSAGGQGAYNSPLHF	TGCAGTGCTGGGGGACAGGGGGCGTATAATTCACCCCTCCACTTT
TRBV20-1	TRBJ2-5	TRBD2	-	CSALGGGNQETQYF	TGCAGTGCTCTGGGCGGGGGTAACCAAGAGACCCAGTACTTC
TRBV4-1	TRBJ1-3	-	many	CASSQAPPAVDSGNTIYF	TGCGCCAGCAGCCAAGCCCCCCCAGCGGTTGACTCTGGAAACACCATATATTTT
TRBV4-1	TRBJ1-5	-	many	CASSQVPSGNQPQHF	TGCGCCAGCAGCCAAGTCCCTAGTGGGAATCAGCCCCAGCATTTT
TRBV19	TRBJ1-1	-	-	CASSTQGRTNTEAFF	TGTGCCAGTAGTACCCAGGGCAGAACGAACACTGAAGCTTTCTTT
TRBV7-8	TRBJ1-4	-	many	CASSSIYRTNEKLFF	TGTGCCAGCAGCTCTATTTATAGGACTAATGAAAAACTGTTTTTT
TRBV20-1	TRBJ2-5	TRBD2	-	CSAPGAGTRKETQCF	TGCAGTGCGCCGGGGGCCGGGACTAGAAAAGAGACCCAGTGCTTC
TRBV6-5	TRBJ1-3	-	few	CASSYLSNSGNTIYF	TGTGCCAGCAGTTATCTGTCGAACTCTGGAAACACCATATATTTT
TRBV20-1	TRBJ2-3	-	few	CSARRQPGTDTQYF	TGCAGTGCTAGGAGGCAGCCTGGCACAGATACGCAGTATTTT
TRBV12-3/TRBV12-4	TRBJ2-3	TRBD1	many	CASSSGQGADTQYF	TGTGCCAGCAGTTCGGGACAGGGTGCAGATACGCAGTATTTT
TRBV6-1	TRBJ1-2	-	many	CASSADHNYGYTF	TGTGCCAGCAGTGCGGACCATAACTATGGCTACACCTTC
TRBV7-6	TRBJ2-7	-	-	CASSQREGTAYEQYF	TGTGCCAGCAGCCAACGAGAGGGTACGGCCTACGAGCAGTACTTC
TRBV7-2	TRBJ2-5	-	many	CASSVTLQRETQYF	TGTGCCAGCAGCGTAACCCTCCAGAGAGAGACCCAGTACTTC
TRBV7-2	TRBJ2-7	-	many	CASSKGDPKRFEQYF	TGTGCCAGCAGCAAAGGGGACCCGAAGCGATTCGAGCAGTACTTC
TRBV12-3/TRBV12-4	TRBJ2-1	TRBD2	-	CASGLRGLAVSSSYNEQFF	TGTGCCAGCGGCCTAAGGGGACTAGCGGTATCCAGCTCCTACAATGAGCAGTTCTTC
TRBV10-2	TRBJ1-2	-	-	CASRDNYGYTF	TGCGCCAGCAGGGACAACTATGGCTACACCTTC
TRBV12-3/TRBV12-4	TRBJ2-1	TRBD2	-	CASTQLSAGGDNAKFF	TGTGCCAGCACACAACTTTCGGCGGGGGGGGACAATGCGAAGTTCTTC
TRBV5-1	TRBJ2-3	TRBD2	-	CASSLGGTSNPDTQYF	TGCGCCAGCAGCTTGGGCGGGACTAGTAACCCAGATACGCAGTATTTT
TRBV20-1	TRBJ2-7	-	-	CSARDLGLYEQYF	TGCAGTGCTAGAGATCTAGGGCTTTACGAGCAGTACTTC
TRBV6-1	TRBJ1-1	-	many	CASILTPAPRATEAFF	TGTGCCAGCATCCTAACCCCGGCCCCTCGAGCCACTGAAGCTTTCTTT
TRBV5-5	TRBJ2-1	-	-	CASSLYGATEIGVEQFF	TGTGCCAGCAGCTTGTACGGGGCGACCGAGATCGGGGTTGAGCAGTTCTTC
TRBV19	TRBJ1-1	-	few	CASSISPGGTEAFF	TGTGCCAGTAGTATCAGTCCCGGCGGCACTGAAGCTTTCTTT
TRBV19	TRBJ2-1	-	-	CASSDQGGPVNEQFF	TGTGCCAGTAGCGATCAGGGGGGCCCCGTTAATGAGCAGTTCTTC
TRBV28	TRBJ2-5	TRBD2	many	CASSFLAGGQETQYF	TGTGCCAGCAGCTTCCTAGCGGGGGGGCAAGAGACCCAGTACTTC
TRBV7-9	TRBJ2-1	TRBD2	few	CASSPVGAGENEQFF	TGTGCCAGCAGCCCCGTCGGGGCGGGAGAGAATGAGCAGTTCTTC
TRBV19	TRBJ1-5	TRBD1	-	CASVEGQGALPPQHF	TGTGCCAGTGTCGAAGGGCAGGGGGCTCTTCCGCCCCAGCATTTT
TRBV7-9	TRBJ2-7	TRBD1	-	CASSSSGTGFTRMYEQYF	TGTGCCAGCAGCTCATCCGGGACAGGGTTCACTAGGATGTACGAGCAGTACTTC
TRBV2	TRBJ1-5	TRBD1	-	CASRPRGHNQPQHF	TGTGCCAGCAGGCCCAGGGGGCACAATCAGCCCCAGCATTTT